The 27 T cell receptor beta chains given below trace back to one sample, sequenced in a study of T cell changes during pregnancy in multiple sclerosis. Generated by immunoSEQ multiplex PCR, the TCRdb table keeps only in-frame clones and is missing some. The sample shows approximately 45,000 clones, around 84% of them seen only once. Sample: CD4+ T cells from peripheral blood mononuclear cells, taken before pregnancy. These receptors all come from a female donor with multiple sclerosis, enrolled in a pregnancy study.

Notes on this clone: The same CDR3 also results from other DNA sequences found in this sample. This sequence joins TRBV4-3 and TRBJ1-1, with D tentatively TRBD1 (6 bases). Trimming shortened V by 1 base and J by 0 bases, and 9 bases separated the two germline ends. The CDR3 extends over 15 amino acids. The germline V gene has CDR1 LGHNA and CDR2 YSLEER. The DNA of the CDR3 is TGCGCCAGCAGCCAAGTCAGGGGCCTGAACACTGAAGCTTTCTTT. It specifies CASSQVRGLNTEAFF.

The CDR3 nucleotides are TGTGCCTGGTCTGGAGGGGAAGGGCAGCCCCAGCATTTT. Translating it yields CAWSGGEGQPQHF. The J gene is TRBJ1-5, the V gene TRBV30; tentatively, D is TRBD1 (5 bases). Germline CDR1 and CDR2: GTSNPN and SVGIG (reference sequence). The ends were cut back, 5 bases at V and 7 bases at J, with 15 bases in the middle. The CDR3 runs to 13 residues.

The V call is TRBV2, the J call TRBJ2-4; TRBD1 might be the D (5 bases). This CDR3 is built from 14 residues. Trimming removed 6 bases at V and 0 bases at J, with 9 bases between. Germline V lookup: CDR1 SNHLY, CDR2 FYNNEI. CDR3 region: CASSLTVAKNIQYF. The CDR3 DNA sequence: TGTGCCAGCAGCCTGACAGTAGCCAAAAACATTCAGTACTTC.

The CDR3, as DNA: TGTGCCAGCAGTTCCAGACAGGGGGTTACGAATTCACCCCTCCACTTT. Translating it yields CASSSRQGVTNSPLHF. The chain is built from TRBV27 and TRBJ1-6, with 9 nucleotides matching TRBD1. Germline CDR1 reads MNHEY; CDR2 reads SMNVEV (reference sequence). Trimming removed 4 bases from V and 7 bases from J; junction bases left unmatched: 8. The CDR3 is 16 residues long.

This chain's CDR3 is CASRSGGEQFF. The CDR3 DNA reads as TGTGCCAGCAGGTCCGGAGGTGAGCAGTTCTTC. The gene calls are TRBV6-5 and TRBJ2-1, with D perhaps TRBD2 (5 bases). CDR1 is MNHEY and CDR2 is SVGAGI in the germline V gene. CDR3 length equals 11 residues. Deletions cut 6 bases from V and 9 bases from J, with 9 bases between.

This chain connects TRBV2 to TRBJ2-3; 9 positions match TRBD2. Germline V gives CDR1 SNHLY, CDR2 FYNNEI. V gave up 8 bases and J gave up 0 bases; unmatched junction bases: 15. The CDR3 covers 18 residues. The CDR3 nucleotides read TGTGCCAGCTGCTTCACTGGCCTAGCGGGGACTAGCACAGATACGCAGTATTTT. Its protein product is CASCFTGLAGTSTDTQYF.

This chain uses TRBV30 with TRBJ1-2; D perhaps matches TRBD1 (5 bases). This CDR3 is 13 amino acids long. The V end was cut by 0 bases, the J end by 4 bases, with 9 bases between. Germline values: CDR1 GTSNPN, CDR2 SVGIG (reference sequence). The CDR3 nucleotides are TGTGCCTGGAGTGTAAACAGGTTCTATGGCTACACCTTC. Protein: CAWSVNRFYGYTF.

The genes are TRBV5-1 and TRBJ1-2; D is possibly TRBD1 (5 bases). V shed 4 bases and J shed 6 bases, with 19 bases lying between them. This CDR3 has 15 residues. CDR1 and CDR2 (germline): SGHRS, YFSETQ. CDR3 sequence: CASSRLSQGSDGYTF. DNA of the CDR3: TGCGCCAGCAGCCGCCTTAGCCAGGGAAGTGATGGCTACACCTTC.

This clone has just one count. The chain joins TRBV6-5 to TRBJ2-1; the D gene is possibly TRBD2 (5 bases). The germline V gene encodes CDR1 MNHEY and CDR2 SVGAGI. Trimming removed 8 bases from V and 5 bases from J, with 13 bases in between. The CDR3 spans 13 residues. CDR3 sequence (DNA): TGTGCCAGCCGGAGGACTCCACACAATGAGCAGTTCTTC. It translates to CASRRTPHNEQFF.

This clone was counted only a few times. The chain has TRBV20-1 and TRBJ2-3; possibly TRBD2 for D (5 bases). Germline V gene data show CDR1 as DFQATT and CDR2 as SNEGSKA (reference sequence). The CDR3 covers 11 residues. Trimming shortened V by 1 base and J by 8 bases, and 7 bases separated the two germline ends. CDR3 region: CSARGTGTQYF. In DNA, the CDR3 is TGCAGTGCTAGAGGGACTGGTACGCAGTATTTT.

The J gene is TRBJ1-1, the V gene TRBV5-8; TRBD1 matches at 9 bases. The CDR3 is 16 residues long. V trimming: 1 base; J trimming: 6 bases; junction bases outside the gene matches: 10. Germline lookup yields CDR1 SGHTS and CDR2 YDEGEE. In nucleotides, the CDR3 is TGTGCCAGCAGCTTGCTTTTCGGGACAGGGTTGGCTGAAGCTTTCTTT. Translated, it gives CASSLLFGTGLAEAFF.

The CDR3 nucleotides read TGTGCCAGCAGGGGACAGTCAGGGCAGCCCCAGCATTTT. Protein: CASRGQSGQPQHF. This chain joins TRBV7-2 and TRBJ1-5; 7 bases align to TRBD1. Per the germline V gene, CDR1 is SGHTA and CDR2 is FQGNSA. CDR3 length equals 13 residues. V dropped 6 bases and J dropped 7; count of bases not matched to a gene: 6.

The V and J genes are TRBV6-1 and TRBJ2-3; D perhaps matches TRBD1 (6 bases). Germline-derived CDR1 and CDR2 are MNHNS and SASEGT. Between the trimmed V and J ends, which lost 2 bases and 1 base, there was a span of 13 bases. CDR3 length equals 16 residues. In DNA form, the CDR3 reads TGTGCCAGCAGTGAAAGGGCAGGGGTGGGCACAGATACGCAGTATTTT. It is translated as CASSERAGVGTDTQYF.

V gene TRBV30 combines with J gene TRBJ1-2; D gene uncertain. From germline, CDR1 is GTSNPN and CDR2 SVGIG (reference sequence). The CDR3 is 12 residues long. V lost 2 bases and J 7 bases, leaving 11 bases between the germline ends. The CDR3 bases are TGTGCCTGGAGTCCATACACAGCTGGCTACACCTTC. Translating gives CAWSPYTAGYTF.

The chain employs TRBV5-4 and TRBJ1-2; D is unresolved. Trimming stripped 2 bases from V and 3 bases from J, with 5 bases between. The CDR3 is 12 amino acids. In germline, CDR1 is SGHNT, CDR2 YYREEE (reference sequence). DNA of the CDR3: TGTGCCAGCAGCTTCGGAGACTATGGCTACACCTTC. This sequence encodes CASSFGDYGYTF.

The chain joins TRBV2 to TRBJ1-1; 7 bases fit TRBD1. This CDR3 has 14 residues. J lost 3 bases, V lost 5 bases, and 6 bases had no gene match. The germline gives CDR1 SNHLY, CDR2 FYNNEI. CDR3 loop: CASSTQGTDTEAFF. The DNA of the CDR3 is TGTGCCAGCAGTACACAGGGGACGGACACTGAAGCTTTCTTT.

This sequence joins TRBV7-8 and TRBJ2-2; D uncertain. V was clipped by 6 bases and J by 0 bases, with 8 bases between them. Germline CDR1 is SGHVS and CDR2 is FQNEAQ. The CDR3 extends over 14 amino acids. The CDR3 reads CASSIGANTGELFF. As DNA, the CDR3 is TGTGCCAGCAGTATCGGAGCGAACACCGGGGAGCTGTTTTTT.

This clone was counted a single time. The V gene is TRBV5-1, the J gene TRBJ2-6; possibly TRBD1 for D (6 bases). V lost 2 bases and J 0 bases, leaving 18 bases between the germline ends. The germline CDR1 and CDR2 sequences are SGHRS and YFSETQ. The CDR3 sequence is 19 residues long. CDR3 sequence: CASSFAPGTRFSGANVLTF. CDR3 nucleotide sequence: TGCGCCAGCAGCTTTGCTCCCGGGACACGGTTCTCTGGGGCCAACGTCCTGACTTTC.

The chain recombines TRBV10-3 with TRBJ2-7, with 16 bases aligning to TRBD2. The CDR3 contains 16 residues. The germline gives CDR1 ENHRY, CDR2 SYGVKD. Trimming took 6 bases from V and 5 from J; bases not matched to a gene: 7. As DNA, the CDR3 is TGTGCCATCAGCCCGGGACTAGCGGGAGGGCCCGACGAGCAGTACTTC. This encodes CAISPGLAGGPDEQYF.

The table lists this clone with a count of one. This chain joins TRBV30 and TRBJ1-5, with a possible D match to TRBD1 (5 bases). The CDR3 loop spans 13 amino acids. In germline, CDR1 is GTSNPN, CDR2 SVGIG (reference sequence). The germline V and J ends were trimmed by 1 base and 7 bases, with 11 bases remaining between them. The CDR3 DNA follows: TGTGCCTGGAGTGCCGGGGGGATCCAGCCCCAGCATTTT. It is translated as CAWSAGGIQPQHF.

This sequence joins TRBV6-5 and TRBJ2-3; D is possibly TRBD2 (6 bases). CDR1 and CDR2 (germline): MNHEY, SVGAGI. Trimming shortened V by 10 bases and J by 5 bases, and 13 bases separated the two germline ends. This CDR3 has 12 residues. DNA of the CDR3: TGTGCCACCCACGGAGGGGTAGATACGCAGTATTTT. This codes for CATHGGVDTQYF.

CDR3 residues: CAISEDRVYQPQHF. CDR3 in DNA: TGTGCCATCAGTGAGGACAGGGTGTATCAGCCCCAGCATTTT. The chain links TRBV10-3 to TRBJ1-5, with 7 bases fitting TRBD1. Germline CDR1 is ENHRY and CDR2 is SYGVKD. After removal of 2 bases from V and 5 bases from J, the junction contained 3 bases not matched to a gene. The CDR3 sequence is 14 residues long.

The chain is built from TRBV5-1 and TRBJ1-6; D is unresolved. This CDR3 is 13 amino acids long. V lost 7 bases and J lost 7, with 12 bases in between. Germline values: CDR1 SGHRS, CDR2 YFSETQ. CDR3 region: CASGAGINSPLHF. The CDR3 DNA sequence: TGCGCCAGCGGAGCGGGTATAAATTCACCCCTCCACTTT.

This chain links TRBV10-2 with TRBJ1-2, with no clear D. Germline V gives CDR1 WSHSY, CDR2 SAAADI. V gave up 0 bases and J gave up 4 bases, with 6 bases separating them. This CDR3 spans 13 amino acids. CDR3 loop: CASSESLVYGYTF. DNA of the CDR3: TGCGCCAGCAGTGAGTCCCTCGTCTATGGCTACACCTTC.

The V call is TRBV4-1, the J call TRBJ2-5; no definite D call. The CDR3 covers 15 residues. In germline, CDR1 is MGHRA, CDR2 YSYEKL. With 1 base removed from V and 5 bases from J, the gap between germline ends came to 14 bases. The CDR3 reads CASSQGPGGVETQYF. The CDR3 DNA reads as TGCGCCAGCAGCCAAGGCCCGGGTGGAGTGGAGACCCAGTACTTC.

This chain links TRBV4-1 with TRBJ2-1, with TRBD2 as a possible D gene (5 bases). CDR1 is MGHRA, CDR2 YSYEKL, per germline. V dropped 1 base and J dropped 9 bases, with 25 bases sitting between them. The CDR3 totals 18 residues. CDR3 DNA: TGCGCCAGCAGCCAAGTAAGCCTGCCGAACGGGAAGGCTCCTGAGCAGTTCTTC. Translating it yields CASSQVSLPNGKAPEQFF.

The chain combines TRBV10-3 with TRBJ2-7; D perhaps matches TRBD2 (7 bases). Trimming took off 0 bases at V and 1 base at J, with 10 bases between the two ends. The CDR3 sequence is 15 residues long. CDR1 and CDR2 (germline): ENHRY, SYGVKD. Here the CDR3 DNA reads TGTGCCATCAGTGAGTCTCGGGGGGCTTCCTACGAGCAGTACTTC. Amino acids: CAISESRGASYEQYF.